This T cell receptor beta chain came from a study of technical replicates of blood from a few donors. The CDR3 covers 16 residues. CDR1 MGHRA and CDR2 YSYEKL come from the germline V gene. V was clipped by 5 bases and J by 5 bases; unmatched bases: 13. This clone was detected once. Clones were sequenced by immunoSEQ multiplex PCR, and TCRdb holds only the in-frame ones, with some missing. The table shows 74,000 or so clones, with roughly 96% occurring only once. This chain connects TRBV4-1 to TRBJ1-2, with 8 bases that match TRBD1. This receptor was identified in a human donor in good health. Sequences were obtained from T cells isolated from PBMCs. The CDR3 is CASSEDWTGTGYGYTF. The CDR3, as DNA: TGCGCCAGCAGCGAGGACTGGACAGGGACCGGTTATGGCTACACCTTC.